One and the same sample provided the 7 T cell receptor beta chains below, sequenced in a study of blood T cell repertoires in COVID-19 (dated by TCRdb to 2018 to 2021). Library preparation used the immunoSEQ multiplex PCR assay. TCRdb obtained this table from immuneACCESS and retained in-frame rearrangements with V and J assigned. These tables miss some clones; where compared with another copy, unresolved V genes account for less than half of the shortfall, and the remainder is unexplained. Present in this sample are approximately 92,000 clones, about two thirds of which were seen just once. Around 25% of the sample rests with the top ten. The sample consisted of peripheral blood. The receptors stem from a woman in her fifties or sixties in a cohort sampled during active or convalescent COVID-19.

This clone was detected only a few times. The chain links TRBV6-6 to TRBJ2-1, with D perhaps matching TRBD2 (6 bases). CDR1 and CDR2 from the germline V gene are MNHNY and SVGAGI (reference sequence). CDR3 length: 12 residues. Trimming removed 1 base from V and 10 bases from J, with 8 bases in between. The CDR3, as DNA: TGTGCCAGCAGTTACTTGGCGGGGGAGCAGTTCTTC. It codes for CASSYLAGEQFF.

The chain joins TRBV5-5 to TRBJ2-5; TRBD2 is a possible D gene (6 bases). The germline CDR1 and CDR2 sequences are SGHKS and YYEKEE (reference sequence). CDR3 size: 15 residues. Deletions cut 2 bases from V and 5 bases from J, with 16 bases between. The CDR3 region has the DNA TGTGCCAGCAGCTTCTCAGGAGGGTTTGGGGAGACCCAGTACTTC. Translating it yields CASSFSGGFGETQYF.

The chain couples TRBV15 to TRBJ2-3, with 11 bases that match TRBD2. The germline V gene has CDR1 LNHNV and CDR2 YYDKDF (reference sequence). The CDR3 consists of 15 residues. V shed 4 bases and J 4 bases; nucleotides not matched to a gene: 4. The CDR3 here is CATSTSGGQADTQYF. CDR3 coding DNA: TGTGCCACCAGCACTAGCGGGGGGCAGGCAGATACGCAGTATTTT.

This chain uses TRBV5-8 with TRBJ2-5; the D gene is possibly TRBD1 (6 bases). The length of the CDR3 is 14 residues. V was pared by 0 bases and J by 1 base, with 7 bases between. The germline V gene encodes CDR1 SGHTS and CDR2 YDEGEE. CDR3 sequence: CASSLDRAQETQYF. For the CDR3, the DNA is TGTGCCAGCAGCTTGGACAGGGCCCAAGAGACCCAGTACTTC.

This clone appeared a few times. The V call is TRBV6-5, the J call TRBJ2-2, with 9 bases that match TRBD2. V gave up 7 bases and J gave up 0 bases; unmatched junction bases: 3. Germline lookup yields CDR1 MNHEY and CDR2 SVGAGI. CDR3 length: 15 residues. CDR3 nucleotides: TGTGCCAGCACTCTAGCGGGGACGAACACCGGGGAGCTGTTTTTT. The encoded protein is CASTLAGTNTGELFF.

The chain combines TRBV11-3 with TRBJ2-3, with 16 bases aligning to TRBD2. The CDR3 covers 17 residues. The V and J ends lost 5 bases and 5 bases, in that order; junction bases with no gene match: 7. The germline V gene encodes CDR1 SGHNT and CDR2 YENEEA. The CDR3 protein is CASSRGGLAGGQDTQYF. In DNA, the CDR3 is TGTGCCAGCAGCCGCGGGGGACTAGCGGGGGGGCAAGATACGCAGTATTTT. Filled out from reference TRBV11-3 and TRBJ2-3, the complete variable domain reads EAGVVQSPRYKIIEKKQPVAFWCNPISGHNTLYWYLQNLGQGPELLIRYENEEAVDDSQLPKDRFSAERLKGVDSTLKIQPAELGDSAVYLCASSRGGLAGGQDTQYFGPGTRLTVL.

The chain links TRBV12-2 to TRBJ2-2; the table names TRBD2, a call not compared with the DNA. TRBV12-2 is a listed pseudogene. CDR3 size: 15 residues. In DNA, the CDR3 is TGTGCAAGTCGCTTAGACGGAGGGGAAGTCGGGGAGCTGTTTTTT. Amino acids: CASRLDGGEVGELFF.